The 9 T cell receptor beta chains below were found in one sample sequenced in a study of breast tumors, draining lymph nodes, adjacent tissues. Samples came from axillary lymph nodes draining the breast cancer. TCRdb fed the multiplex PCR reads into MiXCR, producing one record per CDR3 protein. The sample includes about 150,000 distinct CDR3 sequences, 20% to 25% of them seen just once. The specimen was axillary lymph node tissue. The source of these receptors is a female donor with breast cancer. Some clones in this sample may be carry-over from other donors' samples.

This clonotype was seen at least ten times. The J gene is TRBJ2-7, the V gene TRBV2; D is ambiguous. The germline V gene encodes CDR1 SNHLY and CDR2 FYNNEI. The ends were cut back, 2 bases at V and 3 bases at J, with 8 bases in the middle. This CDR3 region has 13 residues. In DNA, the CDR3 is TGTGCCAGCAGTGAAAATGGCCTCTACGAGCAGTACTTC. Residues: CASSENGLYEQYF.

This clonotype has ten or more counts. This chain links TRBV20-1 with TRBJ2-1; 9 bases line up with TRBD2. V gave up 6 bases and J gave up 6 bases; unmatched junction bases: 15. The CDR3 consists of 16 residues. Germline-derived CDR1 and CDR2 are DFQATT and SNEGSKA (reference sequence). CDR3 sequence: CSAQPSGLAEFNEQFF. The CDR3 DNA follows: TGCAGTGCGCAACCCTCGGGACTAGCCGAATTCAATGAGCAGTTCTTC.

The chain has TRBV6-2 or TRBV6-3 and TRBJ2-5, with D perhaps given as TRBD1 or TRBD2 (6 bases each). This CDR3 spans 14 amino acids. CDR1 is MNHEY, CDR2 SVGEGT, per germline. V was shortened by 1 base and J by 5 bases, with 11 bases between the two germline ends. The CDR3 is CASSYFGGLETQYF. The CDR3 coding sequence is TGTGCCAGCAGTTACTTCGGGGGCTTGGAGACCCAGTACTTC.

The gene calls are TRBV2 and TRBJ1-4, with 9 bases aligning to TRBD1. Germline trimming cut 6 bases from V and 7 bases from J; bases unmatched to any gene: 9. The CDR3 is made up of 15 amino acids. Germline lookup yields CDR1 SNHLY and CDR2 FYNNEI. CDR3 coding DNA: TGTGCCAGCAGCGGACAGGGGCCCTCTAGTGAAAAACTGTTTTTT. As protein: CASSGQGPSSEKLFF.

As for this clonotype: This may be a read error: a much more frequent sequence differs by one nucleotide. The chain uses TRBV5-1 and TRBJ2-1; D might be TRBD1 (5 bases). CDR3 length: 13 amino acids. CDR1 and CDR2 (germline): SGHRS, YFSETQ. The CDR3 bases are TGCGCCAGCAGCTTGGGACAGATCAATGAGCAGCTCTTC. As protein: CASSLGQINEQLF.

Many counts were recorded for this clonotype. This chain links TRBV24-1 with TRBJ2-1, with a possible D match to TRBD2 (5 bases). V dropped 3 bases and J dropped 12 bases, with 17 bases sitting between them. In germline, CDR1 is KGHDR, CDR2 SFDVKD. This CDR3 has 14 residues. The CDR3 sequence is CATSDNREPKGQFF. For the CDR3, the DNA is TGTGCCACCAGTGATAACCGGGAACCCAAGGGGCAGTTCTTC.

Comment on this clonotype: This may arise from a read error, as a much more abundant clone is one base away. J is TRBJ1-2 and V is TRBV19; D remains ambiguous. The CDR3 has 13 amino acids. CDR1 and CDR2 (germline): LNHDA, SQIVND (reference sequence). The V and J ends lost 7 bases and 8 bases respectively, with 17 bases between them. This chain's CDR3 is CASNIGPEGGYTF. In nucleotides, the CDR3 is TGTGCCAGTAATATTGGCCCCGAGGGCGGCTACACCTTC. The variable domain in full, with the rest retrieved from reference TRBV19 and TRBJ1-2, is DGGITQSPKYLFRKEGQNVTLSCEQNLNHDAMYWYRQDPGQGLRLIYYSQIVNDFQKGDIAEGYSVSREKKESFPLTVTSAQKNPTAFYLCASNIGPEGGYTFGSGTRLTVV.

This clonotype was seen more than once but under ten times. The chain couples TRBV19 to TRBJ2-1; 8 bases fit TRBD2. The CDR3 runs to 16 residues. V shed 3 bases, J shed 12 bases, and the junction held 16 bases outside the gene matches. Germline loops: CDR1 LNHDA, CDR2 SQIVND (reference sequence). The CDR3 DNA follows: TGTGCCAGTAGTATTAAGCCGGGAGGGCCTTGGTTGAGGCAGTTCTTC. Translation: CASSIKPGGPWLRQFF. Full variable domain (remainder filled in from reference TRBV19 and TRBJ2-1): DGGITQSPKYLFRKEGQNVTLSCEQNLNHDAMYWYRQDPGQGLRLIYYSQIVNDFQKGDIAEGYSVSREKKESFPLTVTSAQKNPTAFYLCASSIKPGGPWLRQFFGPGTRLTVL.

There are a few counts of this clonotype. This chain links TRBV19 with TRBJ2-6; TRBD1 agrees at 9 bases. Germline trimming cut 6 bases from V and 1 base from J; bases unmatched to any gene: 7. The CDR3 runs to 17 residues. Germline lookup yields CDR1 LNHDA and CDR2 SQIVND (reference sequence). Here the CDR3 reads CASSNRGPLSGANVLTF. The CDR3, as DNA: TGTGCCAGTAGCAACAGGGGGCCCCTGTCTGGGGCCAACGTCCTGACTTTC.